Listed below are T cell receptor beta chains from one sample, sequenced in a study of beta chain features in type 1 diabetes. The repertoire was sequenced with immunoSEQ multiplex PCR; TCRdb's copy has only in-frame clones and lacks some. The sample shows some 350,000 clones, 9.6% of them seen only once. Sequenced: central memory CD4+ T cells from blood. These receptors came from a man between 25 and 39 years old with type 1 diabetes. Each CDR3 is given with its conserved first and last residue. A D gene is named only where the DNA matches it firmly. Expanded clones are given a class, and other clones once, few, many or no size at all.

d_call | j_call | v_call | clone_size | cdr3_nt | cdr3_aa
. | TRBJ2-1 | TRBV12-2 | . | TGTGCAAGTCGCTTAGCAGGACTAGCGTCCAATGAGCAGTTCTTC | CASRLAGLASNEQFF
. | TRBJ2-7 | TRBV6-5 | few | TGTGCCAGCAGTTACGGTGGGGGTATCTACGAGCAGTACTTC | CASSYGGGIYEQYF
TRBD2 | TRBJ2-1 | TRBV6-5 | few | TGTGCCAGCAGTTTAGCGGGAGCGAGCTACAATGAGCAGTTCTTC | CASSLAGASYNEQFF
. | TRBJ1-5 | TRBV5-1 | . | TGCGCCAGCAGTCAACAGGGAAATCAGCCCCAGCATTTT | CASSQQGNQPQHF
. | TRBJ2-1 | TRBV30 | few | TGTGCCTGGAGTCCCAGGGCAGGGTACAATGAGCAGTTCTTC | CAWSPRAGYNEQFF
. | TRBJ2-7 | TRBV5-6 | few | TGTGCCAGCAATAGACTGGCCCTGAACTACGAGCAGTACTTC | CASNRLALNYEQYF
TRBD1 | TRBJ1-2 | TRBV11-2 | . | TGTGCCAGCACCACGGGACAGCGGGCTACTGGCTACACCTTC | CASTTGQRATGYTF
. | TRBJ1-2 | TRBV7-8 | few | TGTGCCAGCAGCTTAGTACTACAGGGTCGGGGCTACACCTTC | CASSLVLQGRGYTF
TRBD2 | TRBJ2-2 | TRBV11-2 | . | TGTGCCAGCAGCTTCACTAGCGGATTGAACACCGGGGAGCTGTTTTTT | CASSFTSGLNTGELFF
TRBD1 | TRBJ2-1 | TRBV10-2 | few | TGCGCCAGACAGGGGCAGCACAATGAGCAGTTCTTC | CARQGQHNEQFF
. | TRBJ2-7 | TRBV6-5 | few | TGTGCCAGCAGTGGAGGGAGGTACGAGCAGTACTTC | CASSGGRYEQYF
. | TRBJ2-3 | TRBV7-7 | many | TGTGCTAGCAGCTTCTCGACCGGGGATACGCAGTATTTT | CASSFSTGDTQYF
. | TRBJ1-2 | TRBV19 | few | TGTGCCAGCCATTATAACTATGGCTACACCTTC | CASHYNYGYTF
. | TRBJ2-1 | TRBV5-4 | few | TGTGCCAGCAGCTTCGGATCAACAATGGATGAGCAGTTCTTC | CASSFGSTMDEQFF
. | TRBJ1-1 | TRBV6-5 | few | TGTGCCAGCAGTTACTCTATAGCGCGAGGCACTGAAGCTTTCTTT | CASSYSIARGTEAFF
TRBD2 | TRBJ2-7 | TRBV25-1 | few | TGTGCCAGCAGTCGCCCCGTAGCGGGAACCGGGTTAGAGCAGTACTTC | CASSRPVAGTGLEQYF
TRBD1 | TRBJ2-5 | TRBV6-6 | . | TGTGCCAGCAAACCTACAGGGGTAGAGACCCAGTACTTC | CASKPTGVETQYF
TRBD2 | TRBJ2-7 | TRBV28 | many | TGTGCCAGCACCCTGGCGACTAGCGGTTCCTACGAGCAGTACTTC | CASTLATSGSYEQYF
. | TRBJ2-1 | TRBV7-8 | many | TGTGCCAGCAGCGCCGGGGTACATGAGCAGTTCTTC | CASSAGVHEQFF
. | TRBJ2-2 | TRBV6-5 | . | TGTGCCAGCTTACCAGGGAGGTACACCGGGGAGCTGTTTTTT | CASLPGRYTGELFF
. | TRBJ2-3 | TRBV5-4 | . | TGTGCCAGCCAGGACAGCACAGATACGCAGTATTTT | CASQDSTDTQYF
. | TRBJ1-5 | TRBV27 | many | TGTGCCAGCGGACCAATAGATCAGCCCCAGCATTTT | CASGPIDQPQHF
TRBD2 | TRBJ2-3 | TRBV7-9 | . | TGTGCCAGCAGCCCTGGTTTAGGGATAACTAGCGGGAGCACAGATACGCAGTATTTT | CASSPGLGITSGSTDTQYF
. | TRBJ1-1 | TRBV28 | many | TGTGCCAGCAGTTTAATGGGAGACAGGGAAGCTTTCTTT | CASSLMGDREAFF
TRBD1 | TRBJ2-7 | TRBV19 | . | TGTGCCAGTAGTATGGTAAGGACAGGGGCCTACGAGCAGTACTTC | CASSMVRTGAYEQYF
. | TRBJ2-5 | TRBV20-1 | few | TGCAGTGCTCACAGGGCGGAGACCCAGTACTTC | CSAHRAETQYF
. | TRBJ2-3 | TRBV5-1 | few | TGCGCCAGCAGCTTGGTTCCGACAGATACGCAGTATTTT | CASSLVPTDTQYF